This TCR beta chain is from a study of CD8 T cells in ankylosing spondylitis. Study observations and caveats: Ankylosing spondylitis blood appeared to carry a characteristic TCR beta motif of several highly homologous variants. Previous work reported some of these motif variants in the synovial fluid and blood of reactive arthritis.

The CDR3 contains 13 residues. The V and J ends lost 4 bases and 5 bases respectively, with 9 bases between them. CDR1 and CDR2 from the germline V gene are WNHNN and SYGVQD (reference sequence). This clonotype came up many times. What it binds is not known. The TCR beta libraries were generated through quantitative 5'-RACE incorporating molecular barcodes. TCRdb independently ran MiXCR on the 5' RACE reads; one entry per CDR3 protein. This table has around 770,000 distinct CDR3 sequences, roughly 12% appearing once. The receptor's source is a male donor with ankylosing spondylitis. The chain uses TRBV10-1 and TRBJ1-5; D gene ambiguous. What was sequenced was blood, either unsorted or a sorted T cell fraction (not recorded which). The CDR3 protein is CASSGAVDQPQHF. In DNA, the CDR3 is TGCGCCAGCAGTGGGGCAGTTGATCAGCCCCAGCATTTT.